The 9 T cell receptor beta chains listed next were all sequenced from one sample in a study of OX40 agonist ivuxolimab in advanced cancers. Sequenced by immunoSEQ multiplex PCR; TCRdb stores in-frame clones only, minus some. The repertoire holds approximately 70,000 clones, with about 90% as singletons. Specimen: CD4+ or CD8+ T cells sorted from blood, collected in a trial of the OX40 agonist ivuxolimab. The receptors shown here come from an adult with an advanced solid tumor such as melanoma, head and neck, liver or kidney cancer.

The V call is TRBV4-2, the J call TRBJ2-1; TRBD2 matches 7 bases. Germline CDR1 is LGHNA and CDR2 is YNFKEQ. After removal of 1 base from V and 5 bases from J, the junction contained 8 bases not matched to a gene. The length of the CDR3 is 16 residues. CDR3 nucleotide sequence: TGTGCCAGCAGCCAAGGCAACGGGAGGAACCACAATGAGCAGTTCTTC. Translating it yields CASSQGNGRNHNEQFF.

This chain joins TRBV2 and TRBJ2-7; D is possibly TRBD1 (6 bases). The germline V gene has CDR1 SNHLY and CDR2 FYNNEI. The CDR3 covers 12 residues. The V end lost 6 bases, the J end lost 3 bases, and 9 bases lay between the germline ends. The CDR3 is CASSEQGYEQYF. As DNA, the CDR3 is TGTGCCAGCAGCGAACAGGGCTACGAGCAGTACTTC. Full variable domain (missing parts from reference TRBV2 and TRBJ2-7): EPEVTQTPSHQVTQMGQEVILRCVPISNHLYFYWYRQILGQKVEFLVSFYNNEISEKSEIFDDQFSVERPDGSNFTLKIRSTKLEDSAMYFCASSEQGYEQYFGPGTRLTVT.

The chain has TRBV29-1 and TRBJ1-2, with D maybe TRBD1 (6 bases). The CDR3 covers 15 residues. Germline CDR1 SQVTM, CDR2 ANQGSEA. With 5 bases removed from V and 6 bases from J, the gap between germline ends came to 22 bases. CDR3 sequence (DNA): TGCAGCGTTCCGCTAGCCGCAGGGGCACCTCATGGCTACACCTTC. This sequence encodes CSVPLAAGAPHGYTF. The complete variable domain, with remaining parts taken from reference TRBV29-1 and TRBJ1-2, reads SAVISQKPSRDICQRGTSLTIQCQVDSQVTMMFWYRQQPGQSLTLIATANQGSEATYESGFVIDKFPISRPNLTFSTLTVSNMSPEDSSIYLCSVPLAAGAPHGYTFGSGTRLTVV.

The V gene is TRBV9, the J gene TRBJ2-1; maybe TRBD1 (6 bases). The CDR3 is 18 residues long. The V end was cut by 7 bases, the J end by 0 bases, with 23 bases between. The germline gives CDR1 SGDLS, CDR2 YYNGEE. The CDR3 loop is CASEGRQGGPSSYNEQFF. The CDR3 nucleotides are TGTGCCAGCGAGGGACGACAAGGGGGTCCTAGCTCCTACAATGAGCAGTTCTTC. Full variable domain (missing parts from reference TRBV9 and TRBJ2-1): DSGVTQTPKHLITATGQRVTLRCSPRSGDLSVYWYQQSLDQGLQFLIQYYNGEERAKGNILERFSAQQFPDLHSELNLSSLELGDSALYFCASEGRQGGPSSYNEQFFGPGTRLTVL.

The gene calls are TRBV6-5 and TRBJ1-5, with D hard to call. The CDR3 is made up of 14 amino acids. Trimming shortened V by 0 bases and J by 4 bases, and 7 bases separated the two germline ends. Germline V lookup: CDR1 MNHEY, CDR2 SVGAGI. The CDR3 is CASSYSRENQPQHF. DNA for the CDR3: TGTGCCAGCAGTTACTCGAGAGAGAATCAGCCCCAGCATTTT.

The V and J genes are TRBV27 and TRBJ2-2; 10 nucleotides agree with TRBD1. The CDR3 is 16 amino acids. Germline CDR1 MNHEY, CDR2 SMNVEV (reference sequence). The V gene end was trimmed by 2 bases and the J gene end by 3 bases; junction bases not matched to a gene: 3. This chain's CDR3 is CASSLMGQGYTGELFF. CDR3 sequence (DNA): TGTGCCAGCAGTTTAATGGGACAGGGGTACACCGGGGAGCTGTTTTTT.

This clone was observed a handful of times. The gene calls are TRBV5-1 and TRBJ1-2, with D tentatively TRBD1 (5 bases). Between the trimmed V and J ends, which lost 0 bases and 5 bases, there was a span of 8 bases. CDR3 size: 13 residues. The germline V gene encodes CDR1 SGHRS and CDR2 YFSETQ. CDR3 amino acids: CASSLAAGYGYTF. CDR3 sequence (DNA): TGCGCCAGCAGCTTGGCGGCAGGGTATGGCTACACCTTC.

The chain has TRBV5-6 and TRBJ2-1, with 10 bases matching TRBD1. J gave up 9 bases and V 4 bases, and 10 bases lay outside the gene matches. The CDR3 has 15 amino acids. The germline V gene has CDR1 SGHDT and CDR2 YYEEEE. The CDR3 is CASSTRDRGGSEQFF. In DNA form, the CDR3 reads TGTGCCAGCAGCACCCGGGACAGGGGTGGTAGTGAGCAGTTCTTC.

DNA of the CDR3: TGTGCTAGTGGTTCGGGACCAGGCAATCAGCCCCAGCATTTT. Its protein product is CASGSGPGNQPQHF. The chain couples TRBV12-5 to TRBJ1-5; tentative D call: TRBD1 (5 bases). Looked up from germline, CDR1 is LGHNT and CDR2 is FRNRAP. Deletions cut 4 bases from V and 2 bases from J, with 9 bases between. This CDR3 is built from 14 residues.